These 7 T cell receptor beta chains were sequenced from one sample in a study of memory CD4+ T cells and cytomegalovirus serostatus. Single viable CD3+CD4+CD8-CD45RO+ cells were sorted as the memory CD4+ T cells. Sequencing used immunoSEQ multiplex PCR; TCRdb keeps in-frame clones, though not all of them. Here the sample spans approximately 70,000 clones, more than 75% being singletons. Material for sequencing was memory CD4+ T cells from blood. The receptors derive from an adult in good health and CMV-seropositive.

The genes are TRBV4-3 and TRBJ2-7; D unclear. This CDR3 comprises 14 residues. Between the trimmed V and J ends, which lost 6 bases and 5 bases, there was a span of 17 bases. Germline lookup yields CDR1 LGHNA and CDR2 YSLEER. CDR3 bases: TGCGCCAGCAGTCCAACGGTACCAGGTCACGAGCAGTACTTC. The encoded protein is CASSPTVPGHEQYF.

The rearrangement uses TRBV5-6 and TRBJ1-4; 9 positions agree with TRBD1. Losses at the gene ends were 0 bases for V and 11 bases for J; bases not matched to a gene: 5. This CDR3 is 14 amino acids long. The germline CDR1 and CDR2 sequences are SGHDT and YYEEEE. The CDR3 here is CASSLGTGVDKLFF. The CDR3 DNA sequence: TGTGCCAGCAGCTTGGGGACAGGGGTTGACAAACTGTTTTTT.

V usage is TRBV7-8 and J usage is TRBJ1-2, with unresolved D. V was trimmed by 2 bases and J by 3 bases, leaving 10 bases between them. Germline V gene lookup returns CDR1 SGHVS and CDR2 FQNEAQ. CDR3 length equals 14 residues. CDR3 amino acids: CASSLLGPDYGYTF. The DNA for the CDR3 is TGTGCCAGCAGCTTACTAGGGCCGGACTATGGCTACACCTTC.

The table lists this clone with a count of one. V is TRBV11-2 and J is TRBJ2-7; 9 bases are shared with TRBD1. V dropped 5 bases and J dropped 4; count of bases not matched to a gene: 9. CDR1 is SGHAT and CDR2 is FQNNGV in the germline V gene. CDR3 length: 15 amino acids. The CDR3 nucleotides are TGTGCCAGCAGCGTTCCGGGACAGGGCTCGTACGAGCAGTACTTC. It is translated as CASSVPGQGSYEQYF.

This clone showed up just once. The chain employs TRBV28 and TRBJ2-7; no firm D call. Trimming pared 5 bases from V and 5 bases from J, leaving 16 bases between. The CDR3 extends over 14 amino acids. CDR1 and CDR2 (germline): MDHEN, SYDVKM. CDR3 sequence reads: CASSPWSLGDEQYF. CDR3 nucleotides: TGTGCCAGCAGTCCCTGGTCCCTAGGCGACGAGCAGTACTTC.

In this sample, this clone turned up a few times. The genes are TRBV7-2 and TRBJ2-1; 8 nucleotides line up with TRBD2. Per germline, CDR1 SGHTA and CDR2 FQGNSA. Germline trimming cut 5 bases from V and 3 bases from J; bases unmatched to any gene: 12. The CDR3 has 17 amino acids. The CDR3 DNA sequence: TGTGCCAGCAGCCGCAGGGCGGTAGCGGGGTACTACAATGAGCAGTTCTTC. Translated: CASSRRAVAGYYNEQFF. Supplemented by reference TRBV7-2 and TRBJ2-1, the full variable domain reads GAGVSQSPSNKVTEKGKDVELRCDPISGHTALYWYRQSLGQGLEFLIYFQGNSAPDKSGLPSDRFSAERTGGSVSTLTIQRTQQEDSAVYLCASSRRAVAGYYNEQFFGPGTRLTVL.

There are a few counts of this clone. This chain connects TRBV5-4 to TRBJ1-6; TRBD1 might be the D (5 bases). This CDR3 is 15 amino acids long. Germline V lookup: CDR1 SGHNT, CDR2 YYREEE (reference sequence). V gave up 5 bases and J gave up 14 bases, with 23 bases separating them. The chain's CDR3 is CASRTSRDPLATLHF. The CDR3 DNA sequence: TGTGCCAGCAGAACGAGCCGGGACCCGCTAGCGACCCTCCACTTT.